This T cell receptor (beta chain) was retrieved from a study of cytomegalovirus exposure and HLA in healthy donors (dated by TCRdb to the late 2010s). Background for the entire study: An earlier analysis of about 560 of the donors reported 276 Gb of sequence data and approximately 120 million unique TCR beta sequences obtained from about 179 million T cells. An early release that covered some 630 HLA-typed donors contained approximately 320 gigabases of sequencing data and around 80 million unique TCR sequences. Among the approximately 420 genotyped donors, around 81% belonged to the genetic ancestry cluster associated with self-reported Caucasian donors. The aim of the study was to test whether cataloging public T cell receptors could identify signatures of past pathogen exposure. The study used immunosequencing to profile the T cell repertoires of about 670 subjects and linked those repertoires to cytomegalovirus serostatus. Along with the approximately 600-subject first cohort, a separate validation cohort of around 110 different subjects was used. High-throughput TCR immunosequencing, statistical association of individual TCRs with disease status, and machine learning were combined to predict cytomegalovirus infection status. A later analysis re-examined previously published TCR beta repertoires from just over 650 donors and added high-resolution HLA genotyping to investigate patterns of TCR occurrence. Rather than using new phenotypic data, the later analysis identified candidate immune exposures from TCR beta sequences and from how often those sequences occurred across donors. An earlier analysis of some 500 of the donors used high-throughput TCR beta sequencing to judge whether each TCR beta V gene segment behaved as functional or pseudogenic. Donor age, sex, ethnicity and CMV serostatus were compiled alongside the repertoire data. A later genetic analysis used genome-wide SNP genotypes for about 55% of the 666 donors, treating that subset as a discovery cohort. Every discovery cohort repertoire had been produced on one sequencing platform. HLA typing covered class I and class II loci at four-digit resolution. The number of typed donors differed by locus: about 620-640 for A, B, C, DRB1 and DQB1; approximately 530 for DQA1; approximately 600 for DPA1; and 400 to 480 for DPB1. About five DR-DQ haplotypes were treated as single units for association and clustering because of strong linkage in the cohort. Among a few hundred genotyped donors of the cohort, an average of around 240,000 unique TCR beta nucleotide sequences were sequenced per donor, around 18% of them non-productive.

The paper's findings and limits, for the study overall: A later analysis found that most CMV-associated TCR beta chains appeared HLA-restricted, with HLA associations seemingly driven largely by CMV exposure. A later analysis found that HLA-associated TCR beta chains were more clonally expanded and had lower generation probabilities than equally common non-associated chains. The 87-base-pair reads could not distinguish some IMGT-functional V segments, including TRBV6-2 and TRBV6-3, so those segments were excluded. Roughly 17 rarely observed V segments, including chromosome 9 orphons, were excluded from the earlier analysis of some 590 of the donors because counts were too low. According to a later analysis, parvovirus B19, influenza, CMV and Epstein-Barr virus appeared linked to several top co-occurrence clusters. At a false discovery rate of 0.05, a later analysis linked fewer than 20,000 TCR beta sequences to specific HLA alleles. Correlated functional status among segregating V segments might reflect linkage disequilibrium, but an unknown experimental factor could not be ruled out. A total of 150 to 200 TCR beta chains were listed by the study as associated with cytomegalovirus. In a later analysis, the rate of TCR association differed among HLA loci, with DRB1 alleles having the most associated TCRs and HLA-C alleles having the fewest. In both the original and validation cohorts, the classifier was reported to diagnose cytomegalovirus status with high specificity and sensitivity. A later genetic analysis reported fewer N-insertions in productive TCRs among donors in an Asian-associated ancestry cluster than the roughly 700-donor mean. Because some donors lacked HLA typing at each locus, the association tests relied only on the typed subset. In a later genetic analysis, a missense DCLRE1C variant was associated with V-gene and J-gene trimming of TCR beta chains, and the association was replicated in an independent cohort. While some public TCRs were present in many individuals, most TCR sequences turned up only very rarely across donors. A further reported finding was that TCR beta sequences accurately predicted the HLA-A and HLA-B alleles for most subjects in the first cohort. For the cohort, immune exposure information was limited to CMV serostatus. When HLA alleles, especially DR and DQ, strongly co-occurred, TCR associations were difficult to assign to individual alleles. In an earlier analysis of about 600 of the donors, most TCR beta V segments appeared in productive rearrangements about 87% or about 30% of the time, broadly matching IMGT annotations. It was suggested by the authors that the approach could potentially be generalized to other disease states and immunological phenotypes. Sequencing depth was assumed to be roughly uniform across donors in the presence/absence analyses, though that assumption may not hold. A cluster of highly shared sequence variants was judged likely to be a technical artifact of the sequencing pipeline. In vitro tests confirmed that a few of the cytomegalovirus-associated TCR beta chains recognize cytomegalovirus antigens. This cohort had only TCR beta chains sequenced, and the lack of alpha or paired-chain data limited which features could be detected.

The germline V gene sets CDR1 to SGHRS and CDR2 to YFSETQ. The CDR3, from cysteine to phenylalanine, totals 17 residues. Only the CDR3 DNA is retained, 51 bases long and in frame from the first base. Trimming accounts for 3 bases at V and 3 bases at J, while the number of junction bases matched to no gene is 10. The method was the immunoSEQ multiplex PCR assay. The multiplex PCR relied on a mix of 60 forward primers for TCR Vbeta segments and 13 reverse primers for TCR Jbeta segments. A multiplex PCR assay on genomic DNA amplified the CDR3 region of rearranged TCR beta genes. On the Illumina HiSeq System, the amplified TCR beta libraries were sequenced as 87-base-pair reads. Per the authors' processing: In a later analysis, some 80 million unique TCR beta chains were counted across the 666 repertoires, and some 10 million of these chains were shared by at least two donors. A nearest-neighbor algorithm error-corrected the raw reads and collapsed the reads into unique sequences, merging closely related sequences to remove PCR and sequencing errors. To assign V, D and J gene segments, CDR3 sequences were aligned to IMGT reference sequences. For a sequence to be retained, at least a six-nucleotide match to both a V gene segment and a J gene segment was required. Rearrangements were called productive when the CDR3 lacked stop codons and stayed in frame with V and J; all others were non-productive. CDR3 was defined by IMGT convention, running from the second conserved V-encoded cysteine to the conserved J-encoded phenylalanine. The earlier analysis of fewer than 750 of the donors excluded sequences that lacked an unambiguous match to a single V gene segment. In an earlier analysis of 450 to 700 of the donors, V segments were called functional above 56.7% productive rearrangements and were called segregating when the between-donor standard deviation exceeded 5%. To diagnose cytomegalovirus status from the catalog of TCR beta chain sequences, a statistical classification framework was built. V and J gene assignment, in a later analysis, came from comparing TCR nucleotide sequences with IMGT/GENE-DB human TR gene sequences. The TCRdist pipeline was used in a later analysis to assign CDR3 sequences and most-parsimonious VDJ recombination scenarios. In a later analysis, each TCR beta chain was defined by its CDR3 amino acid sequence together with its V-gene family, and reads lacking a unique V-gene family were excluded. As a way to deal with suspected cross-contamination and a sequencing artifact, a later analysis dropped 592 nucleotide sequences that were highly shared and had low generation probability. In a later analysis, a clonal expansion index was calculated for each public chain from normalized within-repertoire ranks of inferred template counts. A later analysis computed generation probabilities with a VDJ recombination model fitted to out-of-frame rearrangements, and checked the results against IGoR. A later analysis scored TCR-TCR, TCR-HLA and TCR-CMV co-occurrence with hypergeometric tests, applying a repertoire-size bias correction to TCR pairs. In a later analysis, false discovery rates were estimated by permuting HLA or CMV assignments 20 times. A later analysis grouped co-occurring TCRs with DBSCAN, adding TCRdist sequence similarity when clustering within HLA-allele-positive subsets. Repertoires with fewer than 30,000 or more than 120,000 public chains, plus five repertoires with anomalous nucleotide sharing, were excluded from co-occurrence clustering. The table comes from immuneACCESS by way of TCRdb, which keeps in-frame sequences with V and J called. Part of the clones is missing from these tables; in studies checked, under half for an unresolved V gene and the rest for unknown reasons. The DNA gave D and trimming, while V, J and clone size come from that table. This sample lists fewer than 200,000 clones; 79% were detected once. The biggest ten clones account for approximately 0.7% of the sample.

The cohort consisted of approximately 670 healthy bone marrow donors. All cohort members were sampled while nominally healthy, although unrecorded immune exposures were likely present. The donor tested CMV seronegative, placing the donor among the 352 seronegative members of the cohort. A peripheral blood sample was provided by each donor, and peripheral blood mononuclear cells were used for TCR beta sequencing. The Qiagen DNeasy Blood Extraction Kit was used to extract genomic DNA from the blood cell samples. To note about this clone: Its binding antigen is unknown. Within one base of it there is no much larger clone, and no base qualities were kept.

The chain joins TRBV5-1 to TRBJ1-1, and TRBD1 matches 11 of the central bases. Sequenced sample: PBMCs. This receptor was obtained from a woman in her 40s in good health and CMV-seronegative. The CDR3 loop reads CASSSRDRGAGYTEAFF. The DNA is TGCGCCAGCAGCTCCCGGGACAGGGGGGCGGGGTACACTGAAGCTTTCTTT.